The clone carrying this T cell receptor (beta chain) was found once. The source of the sample is a study of blood T cell repertoires in COVID-19. Background on the study: Acute and convalescent COVID-19 specimens originated in the United States, Italy and Spain. T cells, B-cell-depleted T cells, or PBMCs supplied cDNA or gDNA.

Per germline, CDR1 MNHEY and CDR2 SVGAGI. The CDR3 consists of 11 residues. In the original analysis: Reference gene primer amplification yielded estimated nucleated cell counts. This table comes from immunoSEQ multiplex PCR, and its TCRdb copy is limited to in-frame clones, with some not included. That table is the source of V, J and clone size, and D and trimming were worked out from the DNA. The sample lists 110,000 or so clones, roughly 85% occurring once. The sequence was collected from a human donor in a cohort sampled during active COVID-19. V gene TRBV6-5 combines with J gene TRBJ1-2; 9 bases fit TRBD1. Sequencing used peripheral blood. The CDR3: CRVGQGYGYTF. The CDR3 coding sequence is TGTAGGGTGGGACAGGGTTACGGCTACACCTTC.